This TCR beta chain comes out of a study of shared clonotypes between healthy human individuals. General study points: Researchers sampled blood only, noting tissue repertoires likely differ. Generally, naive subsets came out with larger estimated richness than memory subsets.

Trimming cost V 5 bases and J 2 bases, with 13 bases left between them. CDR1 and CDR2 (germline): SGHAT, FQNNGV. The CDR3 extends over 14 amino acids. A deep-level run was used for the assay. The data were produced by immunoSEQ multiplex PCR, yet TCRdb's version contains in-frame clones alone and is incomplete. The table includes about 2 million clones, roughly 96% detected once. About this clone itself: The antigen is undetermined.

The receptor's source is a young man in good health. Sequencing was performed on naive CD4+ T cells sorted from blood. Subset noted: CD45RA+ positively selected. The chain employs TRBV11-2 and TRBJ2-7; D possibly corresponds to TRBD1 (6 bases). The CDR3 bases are TGTGCCAGCAGCGTGAGACAGGTCGCCTACGAGCAGTACTTC. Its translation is CASSVRQVAYEQYF.